This passage covers 26 T cell receptor beta chains from one sample sequenced in a study of CD8+ T cells in alopecia areata. Extracted from the samples, RNA was reverse transcribed into cDNA to serve as the sequencing template. Using immunoSEQ multiplex PCR, the repertoire was profiled, and TCRdb retains in-frame clones only, with some absent. The sample has about 190,000 clones; roughly three fifths are singletons. The treatment: oral pan-JAK inhibitor, 5-10 mg twice daily. This specimen was CD4+ T cells sorted from blood, taken at week 4, from a patient treated with tofacitinib. These receptors came from a human donor with alopecia areata.

This clone was picked up a small number of times. The V and J genes are TRBV30 and TRBJ1-4, with a weak D call TRBD1 (5 bases). This CDR3 comprises 14 residues. Trimming shortened V by 0 bases and J by 6 bases, and 11 bases separated the two germline ends. CDR1 and CDR2 (germline): GTSNPN, SVGIG (reference sequence). CDR3 sequence: CAWSVGGKDEKLFF. DNA for the CDR3: TGTGCCTGGAGTGTTGGGGGGAAGGATGAAAAACTGTTTTTT.

Note on this clone: The sample has other DNA sequences that encode this CDR3 too. The rearrangement joins TRBV7-2 to TRBJ2-3; no clear D gene. Looked up from germline, CDR1 is SGHTA and CDR2 is FQGNSA. Trimming removed 5 bases at V and 3 bases at J, with 12 bases between. The CDR3 loop spans 14 amino acids. CDR3 residues: CASSPQARTDTQYF. CDR3 DNA sequence: TGTGCCAGCAGCCCGCAGGCTCGGACAGATACGCAGTATTTT. Filled out from reference TRBV7-2 and TRBJ2-3, the complete variable domain reads GAGVSQSPSNKVTEKGKDVELRCDPISGHTALYWYRQSLGQGLEFLIYFQGNSAPDKSGLPSDRFSAERTGGSVSTLTIQRTQQEDSAVYLCASSPQARTDTQYFGPGTRLTVL.

The chain couples TRBV2 to TRBJ2-6; maybe TRBD2 (7 bases). The CDR3 is 19 amino acids. Trimming took 5 bases from V and 2 from J, leaving 22 bases between them. The germline CDR1 and CDR2 sequences are SNHLY and FYNNEI. The CDR3 sequence is CASSPRRPAGHPGANVLTF. In nucleotides, the CDR3 is TGTGCCAGCAGTCCACGACGTCCAGCGGGACACCCTGGGGCCAACGTCCTGACTTTC.

The J gene is TRBJ2-7, the V gene TRBV27, with TRBD2 as a possible D gene (5 bases). The CDR3 has 14 amino acids. Germline CDR1 is MNHEY and CDR2 is SMNVEV (reference sequence). Between the trimmed V and J ends, which lost 5 bases and 3 bases, there was a span of 14 bases. CDR3 bases: TGTGCCAGCAGTGCCGTCGATGCGGGCTACGAGCAGTACTTC. It codes for CASSAVDAGYEQYF.

This clone turned up a few times. This chain joins TRBV7-8 and TRBJ2-3, with a tentative D call TRBD2 (5 bases). Deletions cut 4 bases from V and 6 bases from J, with 14 bases between. Germline lookup yields CDR1 SGHVS and CDR2 FQNEAQ. The CDR3 covers 14 residues. The CDR3 spells CASSSGLRVDTQYF. In nucleotides, the CDR3 is TGTGCCAGCAGCTCAGGACTCCGAGTGGATACGCAGTATTTT.

A single count supports this clone. V and J are TRBV7-2 and TRBJ2-5; D not certain. This CDR3 is built from 11 residues. V shed 6 bases and J shed 7 bases, with 9 bases lying between them. The V gene's germline CDR1 is SGHTA and CDR2 FQGNSA. Here the CDR3 reads CASRVSLTQYF. CDR3 DNA sequence: TGTGCCAGCAGGGTAAGCCTGACCCAGTACTTC.

The chain carries TRBV4-2 and TRBJ2-1, with 9 nucleotides matching TRBD2. Germline CDR1 LGHNA, CDR2 YNFKEQ. Trimming cost V 1 base and J 1 base; bases outside gene matches: 2. The CDR3 is made up of 16 amino acids. CDR3 DNA: TGTGCCAGCAGCCAAGTAAGCGGGGGGTCCTACAATGAGCAGTTCTTC. It encodes CASSQVSGGSYNEQFF.

The CDR3 DNA sequence: TGCGCCAGCAGCCCGGACCGGGACTCGGGGTTTCATACGCAGTATTTT. Its translation is CASSPDRDSGFHTQYF. The chain has TRBV4-1 and TRBJ2-3, with D perhaps matching TRBD2 (6 bases). V dropped 4 bases and J dropped 7 bases, with 21 bases sitting between them. The CDR3 is made up of 16 amino acids. Germline V gene data show CDR1 as MGHRA and CDR2 as YSYEKL.

This clone was seen more than once but under ten times. The chain couples TRBV6-5 to TRBJ1-3; no definite D call. The CDR3 is 14 residues long. The V gene lost 2 bases and the J gene lost 2 bases, with 7 bases spanning the gap. Germline CDR1 and CDR2: MNHEY and SVGAGI. In DNA form, the CDR3 reads TGTGCCAGCAGTTACGGAACACCTGGAAACACCATATATTTT. Residues: CASSYGTPGNTIYF.

CDR3 in DNA: TGCAGCGGCACGACAGGGGGCTACGAGCAGTACTTC. Translating gives CSGTTGGYEQYF. The J gene is TRBJ2-7, the V gene TRBV29-1, with 9 bases lining up with TRBD1. CDR3 size: 12 residues. Germline V gives CDR1 SQVTM, CDR2 ANQGSEA. J lost 3 bases, V lost 7 bases, and 4 bases had no gene match.

This sequence joins TRBV18 and TRBJ1-2; weak D call: TRBD1 (5 bases). This CDR3 region has 14 residues. V was pared by 6 bases and J by 7 bases, with 18 bases between. The germline V gene has CDR1 KGHSH and CDR2 LQKENI. CDR3 DNA sequence: TGTGCCAGCTCCCCCTCCCGGACATATTCTGGCTACACCTTC. It yields the protein CASSPSRTYSGYTF.

The chain recombines TRBV30 with TRBJ2-2, with D tentatively TRBD1 or TRBD2 (6 bases each). Looked up from germline, CDR1 is GTSNPN and CDR2 is SVGIG (reference sequence). The CDR3 is 14 amino acids. The ends were cut back, 5 bases at V and 6 bases at J, with 16 bases in the middle. In nucleotides, the CDR3 is TGTGCCTGGCCACCGTCCGGGGGCTCCGGGGAGCTGTTTTTT. Its translation is CAWPPSGGSGELFF.

This clone was recorded a few times. V usage is TRBV29-1 and J usage is TRBJ2-1, with unresolved D. The CDR3 is made up of 14 amino acids. The V end was cut by 4 bases, the J end by 6 bases, with 16 bases between. Germline V CDR1 and CDR2: SQVTM, ANQGSEA. The CDR3, as DNA: TGCAGCGTTGTAAGGCAGGCCAATTTCAATGAGCAGTTCTTC. This sequence encodes CSVVRQANFNEQFF.

This chain uses TRBV25-1 with TRBJ1-5; unclear D gene. Trimming removed 4 bases at V and 2 bases at J, with 15 bases between. The CDR3 extends over 16 amino acids. From germline, CDR1 is MGHDK and CDR2 SYGVNS. CDR3 nucleotides: TGTGCCAGCAGTGGAACACCATTGGCTTGCAATCAGCCCCAGCATTTT. As protein: CASSGTPLACNQPQHF. The entire variable domain, with the rest obtained from reference TRBV25-1 and TRBJ1-5, is as follows: EADIYQTPRYLVIGTGKKITLECSQTMGHDKMYWYQQDPGMELHLIHYSYGVNSTEKGDLSSESTVSRIRTEHFPLTLESARPSHTSQYLCASSGTPLACNQPQHFGDGTRLSIL.

This clone was recorded a few times. V usage is TRBV29-1 and J usage is TRBJ1-1; D remains ambiguous. The germline V gene encodes CDR1 SQVTM and CDR2 ANQGSEA. The V end was cut by 4 bases, the J end by 7 bases, with 10 bases between. The CDR3 spans 11 residues. This CDR3 reads CSVGLQREAFF. The CDR3 DNA reads as TGCAGCGTTGGGCTGCAACGTGAAGCTTTCTTT.

This sequence joins TRBV19 and TRBJ1-5; 8 bases match TRBD1. The V segment lost 5 bases and the J segment 2 bases; nucleotides outside the gene matches: 5. Germline CDR1 LNHDA, CDR2 SQIVND (reference sequence). The CDR3 totals 15 residues. The DNA for the CDR3 is TGTGCCAGTAGTTTCACAGGGGGGGGCAATCAGCCCCAGCATTTT. It encodes CASSFTGGGNQPQHF.

The chain carries TRBV6-5 and TRBJ2-6, with no clear D. CDR1 is MNHEY, CDR2 SVGAGI, per germline. The V gene lost 6 bases and the J gene lost 0 bases, with 9 bases spanning the gap. The CDR3 consists of 15 residues. The chain's CDR3 is CASRSVVSGANVLTF. CDR3 DNA sequence: TGTGCCAGCAGAAGTGTTGTCTCTGGGGCCAACGTCCTGACTTTC.

The V call is TRBV18, the J call TRBJ2-4; no clear D gene. Germline loops: CDR1 KGHSH, CDR2 LQKENI. The V and J ends lost 0 bases and 3 bases respectively, with 6 bases between them. The CDR3 loop spans 14 amino acids. As DNA, the CDR3 is TGTGCCAGCTCACCACCGACCAGCAAAAACATTCAGTACTTC. It codes for CASSPPTSKNIQYF.

This clone was recorded only once. V is TRBV7-2 and J is TRBJ2-1; TRBD2 agrees at 10 bases. The CDR3 contains 13 residues. J gave up 3 bases and V 9 bases, and 2 bases lay outside the gene matches. The V gene's germline CDR1 is SGHTA and CDR2 FQGNSA. The CDR3 loop is CASRLAGYNEQFF. The CDR3 DNA reads TGTGCCAGTAGACTAGCGGGCTACAATGAGCAGTTCTTC. The entire variable domain, with the rest obtained from reference TRBV7-2 and TRBJ2-1, is as follows: GAGVSQSPSNKVTEKGKDVELRCDPISGHTALYWYRQSLGQGLEFLIYFQGNSAPDKSGLPSDRFSAERTGGSVSTLTIQRTQQEDSAVYLCASRLAGYNEQFFGPGTRLTVL.

The chain links TRBV7-9 to TRBJ1-1; D might be TRBD1 (5 bases). The ends were cut back, 4 bases at V and 9 bases at J, with 15 bases in the middle. This CDR3 spans 13 amino acids. Germline V gene data show CDR1 as SEHNR and CDR2 as FQNEAQ (reference sequence). The CDR3 DNA follows: TGTGCCAGCAGCTCAGACCGCAGACAGCAAGCTTTCTTT. It translates to CASSSDRRQQAFF.

The V call is TRBV7-3, the J call TRBJ2-1; 8 nucleotides align to TRBD2. V lost 1 base and J lost 0; bases outside the gene matches: 17. Germline V lookup: CDR1 SGHTA, CDR2 FQGTGA. The CDR3 extends over 21 amino acids. In DNA, the CDR3 is TGTGCCAGCAGCTTAATATCAGCGGCGGGAGGTCTATCCTCCTCCTACAATGAGCAGTTCTTC. It encodes CASSLISAAGGLSSSYNEQFF.

This clone was picked up a small number of times. The chain carries TRBV18 and TRBJ2-7; D gene ambiguous. CDR1 and CDR2 from the germline V gene are KGHSH and LQKENI. The V and J ends lost 3 bases and 7 bases respectively, with 13 bases between them. The CDR3 is 13 residues long. CDR3 sequence: CASSPASENEQYF. As DNA, the CDR3 is TGTGCCAGCTCACCTGCATCGGAGAATGAGCAGTACTTC.

The V call is TRBV9, the J call TRBJ1-1, with a possible D match to TRBD1 (5 bases). Trimming took off 3 bases at V and 5 bases at J, with 20 bases between the two ends. Germline loops: CDR1 SGDLS, CDR2 YYNGEE. This CDR3 is built from 16 residues. CDR3 amino acids: CASSAGGGAARTEAFF. The CDR3, as DNA: TGTGCCAGCAGCGCTGGGGGTGGGGCAGCCAGGACTGAAGCTTTCTTT.

This clone was counted a few times. CDR3 sequence (DNA): TGCAGCGTTGCGATACAGGGAGTAGTTCCGACAGATACGCAGTATTTT. Its translation is CSVAIQGVVPTDTQYF. The rearrangement links TRBV29-1 to TRBJ2-3; D possibly corresponds to TRBD1 (6 bases). V was shortened by 4 bases and J by 3 bases, with 20 bases between the two germline ends. The germline gives CDR1 SQVTM, CDR2 ANQGSEA. This CDR3 is 16 amino acids long.

Details on this clone: Other nucleotide sequences in the sample specify the same CDR3. J is TRBJ1-1 and V is TRBV29-1, with 9 bases matching TRBD1. The CDR3 totals 12 residues. V dropped 3 bases and J dropped 5; count of bases not matched to a gene: 1. Germline V lookup: CDR1 SQVTM, CDR2 ANQGSEA. Here the CDR3 reads CSVEDRGTEAFF. The CDR3 DNA is TGCAGCGTTGAGGACAGGGGAACTGAAGCTTTCTTT.

This chain joins TRBV5-1 and TRBJ2-5; 7 nucleotides match TRBD2. J was trimmed by 2 bases and V by 4 bases; bases with no gene match: 8. Germline lookup yields CDR1 SGHRS and CDR2 YFSETQ. This CDR3 spans 15 amino acids. The CDR3 is CASSLGPSGQETQYF. For the CDR3, the DNA is TGCGCCAGCAGCCTGGGGCCTAGCGGACAAGAGACCCAGTACTTC.